What follows is one T cell receptor (beta chain) and its context. Profiling relied on immunoSEQ multiplex PCR, and the TCRdb table lists in-frame clones only, not all of them. The repertoire includes just over 35,000 clones, around 85% of them detected once, and 5.5% to 7% sits in the top ten. The sample is drawn from a study of radiotherapy plus CTLA-4 blockade in lung cancer. The TCR was taken from a human donor with non-small cell lung cancer who had stable disease on radiotherapy plus ipilimumab. The input for sequencing was peripheral blood, taken from a patient treated with radiotherapy plus ipilimumab.

CDR3 sequence: CASSPSGSNTGELFF. Here the CDR3 DNA reads TGTGCCAGCTCACCATCAGGGTCGAACACCGGGGAGCTGTTTTTT. This sequence joins TRBV18 and TRBJ2-2; possibly TRBD1 for D (5 bases). The germline V gene encodes CDR1 KGHSH and CDR2 LQKENI. V lost 2 bases and J 0 bases, leaving 7 bases between the germline ends. This CDR3 comprises 15 residues.